This entry concerns a single T cell receptor beta chain. Its recognized antigen is unknown. No clone much larger than this one lies a single base away; base qualities are absent. The entry originates in a study of cytomegalovirus exposure and HLA in healthy donors (dated by TCRdb to 2017 to 2019). Some background on the complete study: An earlier analysis of under 600 of the donors reported 250 to 350 Gb of sequence data and some 100 million unique TCR beta sequences from 150 million to 200 million T cells. Roughly 290 gigabases of sequencing data and around 85 million unique TCR sequences made up an early release that covered nearly 650 HLA-typed donors. Among the 398 genotyped donors, 75% to 90% belonged to the genetic ancestry cluster associated with self-reported Caucasian donors. The study aimed to test whether signatures of past pathogen exposure could be identified by cataloging public T cell receptors. The study profiled the T cell repertoires of 666 subjects by immunosequencing and related them to cytomegalovirus serostatus. A separate validation cohort of roughly 130 different subjects was used in addition to the approximately 700-subject first cohort. To predict cytomegalovirus infection status, the study combined high-throughput TCR immunosequencing, statistical association of individual TCRs with disease status, and machine learning. A later analysis re-analyzed previously published TCR beta repertoires from about 730 donors and added high-resolution HLA genotyping to study TCR occurrence patterns. The later analysis used no new phenotypic data to find candidate immune exposures, relying instead on TCR beta sequences and their occurrence across donors. An earlier analysis of some 600 of the donors applied high-throughput TCR beta sequencing to assess whether each TCR beta V gene segment acted as functional or pseudogenic. Donor age, sex, ethnicity and CMV serostatus were collected together with the repertoire data. Genome-wide SNP genotypes for about three fifths of the roughly 700 donors were used in a later genetic analysis, which treated that subset as a discovery cohort. Every repertoire in the discovery cohort had been generated on one and the same sequencing platform. HLA typing included class I and class II loci at four-digit resolution. Typing coverage differed by locus: A, B, C, DRB1 and DQB1 were typed in roughly 620-640 donors, DQA1 in 522, DPA1 in over 600, and DPB1 in roughly 470. A few DR-DQ haplotypes were treated as single units for association and clustering because of strong linkage in the cohort. Across approximately 400 genotyped donors of the cohort, an average of about 240,000 unique TCR beta nucleotide sequences per donor were sequenced, and approximately 17% of those sequences were non-productive. What the research found in general, with its limitations: Cytomegalovirus status was reported to be diagnosed by the classifier with high specificity and sensitivity in both the original and validation cohorts. A total of 164 TCR beta chains were listed by the study as associated with cytomegalovirus. In this cohort, only TCR beta chains were sequenced, and detectable features were limited by the absence of alpha or paired-chain data. Linkage disequilibrium might explain the correlated functional status among segregating V segments, but an unknown experimental factor could not be ruled out. CMV serostatus was the only immune exposure information available for the cohort. Because counts were too low, roughly 16 rarely observed V segments, including chromosome 9 orphons, were excluded from the earlier analysis of 587 of the donors. In a later analysis, over 15,000 TCR beta sequences were associated with specific HLA alleles at a false discovery rate of 0.05. A later genetic analysis reported fewer N-insertions in productive TCRs among donors in an Asian-associated ancestry cluster than the roughly 690-donor mean. A later analysis found that TCR association rates varied across HLA loci, with DRB1 alleles showing the most associated TCRs and HLA-C alleles the fewest. Some IMGT-functional V segments, including TRBV6-2 and TRBV6-3, could not be distinguished by the 87-base-pair reads and were therefore excluded. When HLA alleles, especially DR and DQ, strongly co-occurred, attributing TCR associations to individual alleles was difficult. Because HLA typing was missing for some donors at each locus, association tests included only the typed subset. According to the authors, the approach could potentially be generalized to other disease states and immunological phenotypes. Presence/absence analyses assumed roughly uniform sequencing depth across donors, an assumption that may not hold. An earlier analysis of approximately 540 of the donors showed that most TCR beta V segments appeared in productive rearrangements either about 87% or about 30% of the time, which broadly matched IMGT annotations. In a later analysis, HLA-associated TCR beta chains were found to be more clonally expanded and to have lower generation probabilities than equally common non-associated chains. The sequencing pipeline was judged likely to have produced a cluster of highly shared sequence variants as a technical artifact. Most TCR sequences were observed very rarely across donors, whereas some public TCRs were present in many individuals. In a later genetic analysis, a missense DCLRE1C variant was associated with V-gene and J-gene trimming of TCR beta chains, and the association was replicated in an independent cohort. According to a later analysis, parvovirus B19, influenza, CMV and Epstein-Barr virus appeared linked to several top co-occurrence clusters. A later analysis found that most CMV-associated TCR beta chains appeared HLA-restricted, with HLA associations seemingly driven largely by CMV exposure. A few of the identified cytomegalovirus-associated TCR beta chains were confirmed in vitro to be specific for cytomegalovirus antigens. A further reported finding was that TCR beta sequences accurately predicted the HLA-A and HLA-B alleles for most subjects in the first cohort.

The cohort consisted of 666 healthy bone marrow donors. At the time of sampling, every cohort member was nominally healthy, though immune exposures that went unrecorded were likely present. The donor was CMV seropositive and belonged to the group of some 290 seropositive cohort members. A peripheral blood sample was collected from each donor, and TCR beta sequencing was performed on peripheral blood mononuclear cells. Genomic DNA was extracted from the blood cell samples with the Qiagen DNeasy Blood Extraction Kit. Clipping removes 8 bases from V and 0 bases from J, with 4 as the unmatched junction base count. The CDR3 has 14 amino acids, counting the end cysteine and phenylalanine. The sequence is cut down to CDR3 DNA, 42 bases in frame from base 1. CDR1 LNHDA and CDR2 SQIVND are derived from the germline V gene (reference sequence). Library prep was done by the immunoSEQ multiplex PCR assay. The multiplex PCR relied on a mix of 60 forward primers for TCR Vbeta segments and 13 reverse primers for TCR Jbeta segments. The CDR3 region of rearranged TCR beta genes was amplified from genomic DNA with a multiplex PCR assay. The amplified TCR beta libraries were sequenced on the Illumina HiSeq System as 87-base-pair reads. In the source study's methods: A later analysis counted some 74 million unique TCR beta chains across the 666 repertoires, and around 9.9 million of these chains were shared by at least two donors. Raw reads were error-corrected and collapsed into unique sequences by a nearest-neighbor algorithm in which closely related sequences were merged to remove PCR and sequencing errors. Alignment of CDR3 sequences to IMGT reference sequences was used to assign V, D and J gene segments. For a sequence to be retained, at least a six-nucleotide match to both a V gene segment and a J gene segment was required. A rearrangement was called productive if the CDR3 had no stop codons and remained in frame with V and J, and every other rearrangement was called non-productive. CDR3 was defined according to IMGT convention as the region running from the second conserved V-encoded cysteine to the conserved J-encoded phenylalanine. Sequences without an unambiguous match to a single V gene segment were excluded from the earlier analysis of about 600 of the donors. In an earlier analysis of roughly 600 of the donors, a V segment was called functional when productive rearrangements were above 56.7%, and segregating when the standard deviation between donors exceeded 5%. A statistical classification framework was built for diagnosing cytomegalovirus status from the catalog of TCR beta chain sequences. A later analysis assigned V and J genes by comparing TCR nucleotide sequences with IMGT/GENE-DB human TR gene sequences. Using the TCRdist pipeline, a later analysis assigned CDR3 sequences along with most-parsimonious VDJ recombination scenarios. A later analysis defined each TCR beta chain by its CDR3 amino acid sequence plus V-gene family, and excluded reads lacking a unique V-gene family. In a later analysis, approximately 640 highly shared, low-generation-probability nucleotide sequences were removed to address suspected cross-contamination and a sequencing artifact. A later analysis calculated a clonal expansion index for each public chain from normalized within-repertoire ranks of inferred template counts. In a later analysis, generation probabilities were computed using a VDJ recombination model fitted to out-of-frame rearrangements, and the results were checked against IGoR. A later analysis scored TCR-TCR, TCR-HLA and TCR-CMV co-occurrence with hypergeometric tests, applying a repertoire-size bias correction to TCR pairs. To estimate false discovery rates, a later analysis permuted the HLA or CMV assignments 20 times. In a later analysis, co-occurring TCRs were grouped with DBSCAN, and TCRdist sequence similarity was added when clustering was performed within HLA-allele-positive subsets. Repertoires with fewer than 30,000 or more than 120,000 public chains were left out of co-occurrence clustering, as were five repertoires with anomalous nucleotide sharing. TCRdb took this table from immuneACCESS and kept in-frame rearrangements with V and J called. Such tables lack part of the clones; where checked against another copy, unresolved V genes explain under half of the gap, and the rest is unexplained. That table is the source of V, J and clone size, and D and trimming were worked out from the DNA. Within this sample are around 150,000 clones, with roughly 80% of them counted one time only. About 1.6% of the sample comes from the top ten.

The sequenced material came from PBMCs. This TCR was sampled from a girl aged 5-17 years in good health and CMV-seropositive. The rearranged segments are TRBV19 and TRBJ1-1, with 9 bases matching TRBD1. At the DNA level, the sequence is TGTGCCAGTGGCTACAGGGGGCTGAACACTGAAGCTTTCTTT. Its protein is CASGYRGLNTEAFF. With all but the CDR3 taken from the reference TRBV19 and TRBJ1-1 genes, the full variable domain is: DGGITQSPKYLFRKEGQNVTLSCEQNLNHDAMYWYRQDPGQGLRLIYYSQIVNDFQKGDIAEGYSVSREKKESFPLTVTSAQKNPTAFYLCASGYRGLNTEAFFGQGTRLTVV.